This T cell receptor (beta chain) was captured by sequencing in a study of shared clonotypes between healthy human individuals. Each sorted subset replicate got 200 ng genomic DNA, 30,000 or so genomes. The repertoire was sequenced with immunoSEQ multiplex PCR; TCRdb's copy has only in-frame clones and lacks some. Of roughly 550,000 clones in the sample, about 95% were seen once. CD8 cells classed as naive were CD45RO-negative and positively selected for CCR7, excluding terminally differentiated effector memory CD45RA+ cells. Deletions cut 8 bases from V and 6 bases from J, with 17 bases between. CDR1 MDHEN and CDR2 SYDVKM come from the germline V gene. The CDR3 has 14 residues.

Sequenced material: naive CD8+ T cells sorted from blood. This chain connects TRBV28 to TRBJ1-5; D perhaps matches TRBD1 (5 bases). The source of this sequence is a woman aged 25-40 years in good health. DNA of the CDR3: TGTGCCAGCGGATCGACAGTAGGAATTCAGCCCCAGCATTTT. This gives the protein CASGSTVGIQPQHF.